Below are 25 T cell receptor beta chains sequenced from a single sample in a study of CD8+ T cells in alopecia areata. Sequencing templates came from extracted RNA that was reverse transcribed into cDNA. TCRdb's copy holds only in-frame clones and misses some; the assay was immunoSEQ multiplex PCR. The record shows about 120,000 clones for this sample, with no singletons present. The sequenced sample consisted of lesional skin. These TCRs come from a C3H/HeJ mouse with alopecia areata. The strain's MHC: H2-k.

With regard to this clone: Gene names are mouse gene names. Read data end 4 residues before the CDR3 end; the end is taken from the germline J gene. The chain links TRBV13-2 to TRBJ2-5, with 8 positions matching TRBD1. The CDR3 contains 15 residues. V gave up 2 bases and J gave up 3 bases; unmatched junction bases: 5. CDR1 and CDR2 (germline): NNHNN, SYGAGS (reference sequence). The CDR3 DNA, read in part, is TGTGCCAGCGGTGAGCGGACAGGGCGACAAGAC. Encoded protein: CASGERTGRQD. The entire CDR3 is CASGERTGRQDTQYF.

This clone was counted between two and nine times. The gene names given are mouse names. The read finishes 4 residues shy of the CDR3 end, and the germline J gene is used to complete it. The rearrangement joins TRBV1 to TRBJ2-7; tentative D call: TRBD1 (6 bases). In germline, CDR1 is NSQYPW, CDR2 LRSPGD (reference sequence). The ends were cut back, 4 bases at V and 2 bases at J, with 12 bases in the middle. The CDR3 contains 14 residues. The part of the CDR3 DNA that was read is TGCACCTGCAGTGGGGGACAAAAGCCCTAT. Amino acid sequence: CTCSGGQKPY. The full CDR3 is CTCSGGQKPYEQYF.

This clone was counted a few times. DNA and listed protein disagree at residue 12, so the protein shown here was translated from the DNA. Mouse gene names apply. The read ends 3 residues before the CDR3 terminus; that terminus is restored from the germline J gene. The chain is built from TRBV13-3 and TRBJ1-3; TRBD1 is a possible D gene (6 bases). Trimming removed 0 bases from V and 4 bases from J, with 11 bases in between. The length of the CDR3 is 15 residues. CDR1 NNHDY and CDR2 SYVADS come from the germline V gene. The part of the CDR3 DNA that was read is TGTGCCAGCAGTGATGTGGACAGAAGGGGAAATACG. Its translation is CASSDVDRRGNT. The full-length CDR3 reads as CASSDVDRRGNTLYF.

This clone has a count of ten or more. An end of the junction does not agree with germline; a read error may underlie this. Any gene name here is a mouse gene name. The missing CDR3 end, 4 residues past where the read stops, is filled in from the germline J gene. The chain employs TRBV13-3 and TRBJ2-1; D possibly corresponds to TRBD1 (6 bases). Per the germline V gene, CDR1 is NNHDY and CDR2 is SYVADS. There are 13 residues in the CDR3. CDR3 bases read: TGTGCCACCAGTGCAGGGGCCTATGCT. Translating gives CATSAGAYA. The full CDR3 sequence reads CATSAGAYAEQFF.

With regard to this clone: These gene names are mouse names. CDR3 DNA (partial): TGCACCTGCAGTGCAGATCCGATGGGGGGCTTGGATGCT. The encoded protein is CTCSADPMGGLDA. The CDR3 reads in full as CTCSADPMGGLDAEQFF. This chain connects TRBV1 to TRBJ2-1, with a possible D match to TRBD2 (7 bases). Read sequence stops 4 residues before the CDR3 end, and the germline J gene provides the missing end. CDR1 and CDR2 (germline): NSQYPW, LRSPGD (reference sequence). V was cut by 0 bases and J by 5 bases, with 17 bases left in between. The CDR3 has 17 residues.

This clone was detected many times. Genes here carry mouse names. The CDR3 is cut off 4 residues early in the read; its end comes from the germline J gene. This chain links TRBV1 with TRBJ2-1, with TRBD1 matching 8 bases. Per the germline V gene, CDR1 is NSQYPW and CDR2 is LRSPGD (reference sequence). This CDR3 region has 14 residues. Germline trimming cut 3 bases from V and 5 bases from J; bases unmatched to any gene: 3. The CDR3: CTCSALTGDAEQFF. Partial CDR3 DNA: TGCACCTGCAGTGCTCTGACAGGGGATGCT.

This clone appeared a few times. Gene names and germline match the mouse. This CDR3 is CASSMQAYEQYF. Partial CDR3 DNA: TGTGCCAGCAGTATGCAGGCGTAT. V is TRBV19 and J is TRBJ2-7; D call uncertain. The read finishes 4 residues shy of the CDR3 end, and the germline J gene is used to complete it. Germline V lookup: CDR1 FNHDT, CDR2 SITEND (reference sequence). The CDR3 totals 12 residues.

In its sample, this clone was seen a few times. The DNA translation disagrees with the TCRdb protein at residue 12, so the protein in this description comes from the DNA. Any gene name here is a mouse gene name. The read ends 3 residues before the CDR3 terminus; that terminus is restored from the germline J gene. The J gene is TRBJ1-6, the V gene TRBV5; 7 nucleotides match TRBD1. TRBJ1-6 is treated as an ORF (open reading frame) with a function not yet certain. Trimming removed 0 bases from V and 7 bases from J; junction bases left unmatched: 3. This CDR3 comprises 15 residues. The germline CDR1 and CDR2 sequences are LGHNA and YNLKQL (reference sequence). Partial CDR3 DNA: TGTGCCAGCAGCCAAGAGCCCAGGGGGAATTCGCCC. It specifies CASSQEPRGNSP. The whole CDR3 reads CASSQEPRGNSPLYF.

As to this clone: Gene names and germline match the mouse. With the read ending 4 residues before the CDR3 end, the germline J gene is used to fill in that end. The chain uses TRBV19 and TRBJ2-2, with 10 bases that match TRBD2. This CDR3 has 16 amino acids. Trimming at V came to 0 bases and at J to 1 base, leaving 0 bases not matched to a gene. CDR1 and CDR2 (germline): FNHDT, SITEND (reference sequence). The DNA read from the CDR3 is TGTGCCAGCAGTATAGGACTGGGGGGAAACACCGGG. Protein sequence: CASSIGLGGNTG. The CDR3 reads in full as CASSIGLGGNTGQLYF. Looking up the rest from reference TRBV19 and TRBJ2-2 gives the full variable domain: GGIITQTPKFLIGQEGQKLTLKCQQNFNHDTMYWYRQDSGKGLRLIYYSITENDLQKGDLSEGYDASREKKSSFSLTVTSAQKNEMAVFLCASSIGLGGNTGQLYFGEGSKLTVL.

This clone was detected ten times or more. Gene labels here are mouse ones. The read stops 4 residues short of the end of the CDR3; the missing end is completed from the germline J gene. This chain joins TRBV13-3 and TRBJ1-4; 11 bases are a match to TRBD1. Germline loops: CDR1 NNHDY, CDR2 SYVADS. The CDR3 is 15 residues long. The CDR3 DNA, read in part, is TGTGCCAGCAGCCCCCGGGACAGGGGGTTCGAA. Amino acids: CASSPRDRGFE. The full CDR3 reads CASSPRDRGFERLFF. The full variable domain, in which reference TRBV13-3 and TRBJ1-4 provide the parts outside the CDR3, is EAAVTQSPRSKVAVTGGKVTLSCHQTNNHDYMYWYRQDTGHGLRLIHYSYVADSTEKGDIPDGYKASRPSQENFSLILELASLSQTAVYFCASSPRDRGFERLFFGHGTKLSVL.

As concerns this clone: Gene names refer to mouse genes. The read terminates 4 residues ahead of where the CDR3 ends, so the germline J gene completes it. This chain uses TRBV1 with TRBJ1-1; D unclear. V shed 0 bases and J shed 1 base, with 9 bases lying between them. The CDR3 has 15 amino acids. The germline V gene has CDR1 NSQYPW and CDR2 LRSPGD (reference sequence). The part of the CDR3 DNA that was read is TGCACCTGCAGTGCAGATGCGGCAGGAAACACA. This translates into CTCSADAAGNT. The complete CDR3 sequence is CTCSADAAGNTEVFF.

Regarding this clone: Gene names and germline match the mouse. The CDR3 loop reads CASSDVGGLGSYEQYF. The CDR3 bases that were read are TGTGCCAGCAGTGATGTGGGGGGACTGGGTTCCTAT. The rearrangement uses TRBV13-1 and TRBJ2-7; 9 nucleotides align to TRBD2. The CDR3 end falls 4 residues outside the read, so it is completed with the germline J gene. This CDR3 region has 16 residues. Trimming took 0 bases from V and 1 from J; bases not matched to a gene: 5. CDR1 is NSHNY, CDR2 SYGAGN, per germline.

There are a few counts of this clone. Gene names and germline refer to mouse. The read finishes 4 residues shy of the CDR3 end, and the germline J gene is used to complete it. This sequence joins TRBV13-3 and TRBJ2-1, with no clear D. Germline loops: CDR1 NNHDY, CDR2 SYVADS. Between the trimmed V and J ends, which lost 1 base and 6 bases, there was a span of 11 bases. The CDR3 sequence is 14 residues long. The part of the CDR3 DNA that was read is TGTGCCAGCAGTGATAGGATTTTGGGTGCT. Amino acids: CASSDRILGA. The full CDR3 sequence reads CASSDRILGAEQFF.

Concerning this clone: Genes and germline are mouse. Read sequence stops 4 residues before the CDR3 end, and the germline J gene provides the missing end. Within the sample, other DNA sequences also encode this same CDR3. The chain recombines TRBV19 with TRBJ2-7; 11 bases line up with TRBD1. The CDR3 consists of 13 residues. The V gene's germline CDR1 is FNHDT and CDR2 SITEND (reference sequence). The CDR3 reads CASSGQGAYEQYF. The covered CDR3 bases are TGTGCCAGCAGTGGACAGGGGGCATAT.

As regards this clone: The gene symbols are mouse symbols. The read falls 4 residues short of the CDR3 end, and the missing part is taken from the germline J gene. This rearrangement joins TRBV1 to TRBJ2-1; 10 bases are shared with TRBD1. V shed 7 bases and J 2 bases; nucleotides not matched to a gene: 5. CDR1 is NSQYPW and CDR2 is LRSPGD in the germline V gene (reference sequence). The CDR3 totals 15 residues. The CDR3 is CTCTSGTGDYAEQFF. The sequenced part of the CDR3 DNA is TGCACCTGCACCTCCGGGACAGGGGACTATGCT.

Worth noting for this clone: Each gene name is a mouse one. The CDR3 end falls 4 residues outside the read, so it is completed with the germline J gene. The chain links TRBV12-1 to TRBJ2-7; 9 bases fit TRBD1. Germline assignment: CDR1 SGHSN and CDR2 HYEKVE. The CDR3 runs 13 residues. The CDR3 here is CASSTGGPYEQYF. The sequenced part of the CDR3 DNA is TGTGCCAGCTCAACAGGGGGCCCTTAT.

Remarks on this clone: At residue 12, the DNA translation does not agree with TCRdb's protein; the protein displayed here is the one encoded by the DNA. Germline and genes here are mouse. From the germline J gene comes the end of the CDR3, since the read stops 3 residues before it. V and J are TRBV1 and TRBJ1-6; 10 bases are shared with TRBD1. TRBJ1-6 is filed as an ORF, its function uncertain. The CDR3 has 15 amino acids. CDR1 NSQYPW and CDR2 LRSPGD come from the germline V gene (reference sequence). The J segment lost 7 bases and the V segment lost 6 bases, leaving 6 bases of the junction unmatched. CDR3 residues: CTCRRQGAGNSPLYF. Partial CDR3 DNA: TGCACCTGCAGGAGACAGGGGGCTGGCAATTCGCCC.

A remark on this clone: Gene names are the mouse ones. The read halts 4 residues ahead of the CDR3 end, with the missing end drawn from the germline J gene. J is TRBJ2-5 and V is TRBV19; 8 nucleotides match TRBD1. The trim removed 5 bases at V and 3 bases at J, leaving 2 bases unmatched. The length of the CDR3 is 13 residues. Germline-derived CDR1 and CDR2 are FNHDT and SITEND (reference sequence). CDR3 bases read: TGTGCCAGCAGGTGGACAGGGCAAGAC. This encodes CASRWTGQD. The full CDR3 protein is CASRWTGQDTQYF.

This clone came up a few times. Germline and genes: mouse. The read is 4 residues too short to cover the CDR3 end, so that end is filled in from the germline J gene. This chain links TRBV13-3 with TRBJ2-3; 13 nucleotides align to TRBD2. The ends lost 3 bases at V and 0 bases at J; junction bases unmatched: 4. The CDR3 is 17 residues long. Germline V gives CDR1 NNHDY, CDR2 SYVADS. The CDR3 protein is CASSGTGGALSAETLYF. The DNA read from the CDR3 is TGTGCCAGCAGTGGGACTGGGGGGGCTCTTAGTGCAGAA.

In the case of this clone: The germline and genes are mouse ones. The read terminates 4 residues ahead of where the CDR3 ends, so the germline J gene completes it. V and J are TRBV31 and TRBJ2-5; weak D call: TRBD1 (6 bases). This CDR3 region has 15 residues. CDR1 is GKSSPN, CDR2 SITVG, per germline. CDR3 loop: CAWSPQGKGDDTQYF. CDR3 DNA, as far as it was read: TGTGCCTGGAGTCCTCAGGGGAAGGGAGATGAC.

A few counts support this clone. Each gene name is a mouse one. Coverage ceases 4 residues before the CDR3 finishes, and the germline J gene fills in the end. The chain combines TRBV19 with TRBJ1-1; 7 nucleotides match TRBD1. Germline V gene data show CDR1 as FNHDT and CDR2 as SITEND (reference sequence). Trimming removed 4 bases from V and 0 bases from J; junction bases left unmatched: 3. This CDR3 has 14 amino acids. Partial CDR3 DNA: TGTGCCAGCAGTGACAGGGTCGCAAACACA. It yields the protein CASSDRVANT. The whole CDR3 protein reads CASSDRVANTEVFF.

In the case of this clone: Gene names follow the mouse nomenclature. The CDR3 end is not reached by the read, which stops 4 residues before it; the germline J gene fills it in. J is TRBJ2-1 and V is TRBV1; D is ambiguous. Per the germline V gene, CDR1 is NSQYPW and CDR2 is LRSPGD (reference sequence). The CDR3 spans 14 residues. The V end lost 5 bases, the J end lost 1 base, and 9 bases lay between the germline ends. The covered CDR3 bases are TGCACCTGCAGTTCTACAGTGAACTATGCT. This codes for CTCSSTVNYA. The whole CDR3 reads CTCSSTVNYAEQFF. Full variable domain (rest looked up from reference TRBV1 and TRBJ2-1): VTLLEQNPRWRLVPRGQAVNLRCILKNSQYPWMSWYQQDLQKQLQWLFTLRSPGDKEVKSLPGADYLATRVTDTELRLQVANMSQGRTLYCTCSSTVNYAEQFFGPGTRLTVL.

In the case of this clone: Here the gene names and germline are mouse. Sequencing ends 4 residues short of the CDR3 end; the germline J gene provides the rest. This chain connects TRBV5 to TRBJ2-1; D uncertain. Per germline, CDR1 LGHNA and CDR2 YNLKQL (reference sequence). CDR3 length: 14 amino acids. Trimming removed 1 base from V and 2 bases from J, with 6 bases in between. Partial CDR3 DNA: TGTGCCAGCAGCCAAGGGTCATACTATGCT. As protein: CASSQGSYYA. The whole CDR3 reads CASSQGSYYAEQFF.

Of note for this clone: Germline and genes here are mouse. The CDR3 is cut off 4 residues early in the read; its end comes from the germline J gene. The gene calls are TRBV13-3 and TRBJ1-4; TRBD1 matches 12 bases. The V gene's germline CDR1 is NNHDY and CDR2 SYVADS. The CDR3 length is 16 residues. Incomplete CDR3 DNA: TGTGCCAGCAGTGAAGCGGGACAGGGGGCGAGCGAA. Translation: CASSEAGQGASE. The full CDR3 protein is CASSEAGQGASERLFF.

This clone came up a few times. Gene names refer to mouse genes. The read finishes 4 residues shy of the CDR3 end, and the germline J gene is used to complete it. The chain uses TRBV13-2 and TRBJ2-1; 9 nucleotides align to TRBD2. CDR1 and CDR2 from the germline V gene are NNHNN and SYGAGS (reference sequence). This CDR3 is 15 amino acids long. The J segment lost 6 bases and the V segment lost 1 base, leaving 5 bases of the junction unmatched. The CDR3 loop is CASGDIGGARAEQFF. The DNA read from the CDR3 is TGTGCCAGCGGTGATATTGGGGGGGCGCGTGCT.